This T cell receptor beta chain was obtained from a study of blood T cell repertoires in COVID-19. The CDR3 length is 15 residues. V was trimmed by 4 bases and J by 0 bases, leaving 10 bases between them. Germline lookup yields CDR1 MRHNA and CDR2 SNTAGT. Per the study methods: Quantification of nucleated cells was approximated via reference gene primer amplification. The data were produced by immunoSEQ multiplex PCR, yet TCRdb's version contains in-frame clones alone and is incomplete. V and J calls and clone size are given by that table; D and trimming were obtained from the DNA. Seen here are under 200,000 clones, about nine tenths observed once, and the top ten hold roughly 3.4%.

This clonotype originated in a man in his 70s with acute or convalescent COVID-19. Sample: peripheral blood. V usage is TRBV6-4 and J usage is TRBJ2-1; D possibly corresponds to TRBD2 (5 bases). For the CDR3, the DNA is TGTGCCAGCAGTGCCTTTGGGAGCTCCTACAATGAGCAGTTCTTC. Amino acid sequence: CASSAFGSSYNEQFF.